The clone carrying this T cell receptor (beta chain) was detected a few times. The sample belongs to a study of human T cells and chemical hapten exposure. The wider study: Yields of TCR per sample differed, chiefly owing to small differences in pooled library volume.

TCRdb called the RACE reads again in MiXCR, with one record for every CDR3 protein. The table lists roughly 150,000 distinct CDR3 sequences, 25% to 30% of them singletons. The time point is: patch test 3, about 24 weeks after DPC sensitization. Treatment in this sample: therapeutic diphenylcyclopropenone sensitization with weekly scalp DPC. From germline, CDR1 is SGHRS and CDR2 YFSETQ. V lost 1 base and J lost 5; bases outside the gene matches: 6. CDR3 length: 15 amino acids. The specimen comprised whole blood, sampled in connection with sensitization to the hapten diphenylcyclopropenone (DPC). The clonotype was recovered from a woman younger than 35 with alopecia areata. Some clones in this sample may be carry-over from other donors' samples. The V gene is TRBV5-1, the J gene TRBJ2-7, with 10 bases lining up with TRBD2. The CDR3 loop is CASSLSLAGVDEQYF. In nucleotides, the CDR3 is TGCGCCAGCAGCTTGAGTCTAGCGGGAGTGGACGAGCAGTACTTC.